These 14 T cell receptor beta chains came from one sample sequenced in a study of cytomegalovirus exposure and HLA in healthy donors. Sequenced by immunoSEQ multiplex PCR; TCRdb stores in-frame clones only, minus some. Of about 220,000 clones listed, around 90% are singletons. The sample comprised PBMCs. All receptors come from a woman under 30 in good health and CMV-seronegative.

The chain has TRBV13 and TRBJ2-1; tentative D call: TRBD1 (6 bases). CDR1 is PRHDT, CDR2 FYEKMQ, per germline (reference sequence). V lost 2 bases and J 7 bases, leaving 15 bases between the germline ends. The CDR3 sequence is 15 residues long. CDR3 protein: CASSLLGGARNEQFF. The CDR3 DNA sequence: TGTGCCAGCAGCTTACTTGGGGGCGCCAGGAATGAGCAGTTCTTC.

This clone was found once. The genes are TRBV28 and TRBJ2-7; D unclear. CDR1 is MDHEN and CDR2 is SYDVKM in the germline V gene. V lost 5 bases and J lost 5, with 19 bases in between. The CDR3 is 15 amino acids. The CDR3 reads CASSTLGKMEDEQYF. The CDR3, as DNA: TGTGCCAGCAGTACCTTGGGCAAGATGGAAGACGAGCAGTACTTC. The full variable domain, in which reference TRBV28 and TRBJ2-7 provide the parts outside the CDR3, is DVKVTQSSRYLVKRTGEKVFLECVQDMDHENMFWYRQDPGLGLRLIYFSYDVKMKEKGDIPEGYSVSREKKERFSLILESASTNQTSMYLCASSTLGKMEDEQYFGPGTRLTVT.

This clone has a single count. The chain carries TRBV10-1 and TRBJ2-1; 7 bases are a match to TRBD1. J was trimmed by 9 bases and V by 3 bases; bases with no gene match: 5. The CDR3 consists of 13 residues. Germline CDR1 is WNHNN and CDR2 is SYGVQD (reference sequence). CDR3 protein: CASSEQGPGEQFF. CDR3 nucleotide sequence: TGCGCCAGCAGTGAACAGGGGCCCGGTGAGCAGTTCTTC.

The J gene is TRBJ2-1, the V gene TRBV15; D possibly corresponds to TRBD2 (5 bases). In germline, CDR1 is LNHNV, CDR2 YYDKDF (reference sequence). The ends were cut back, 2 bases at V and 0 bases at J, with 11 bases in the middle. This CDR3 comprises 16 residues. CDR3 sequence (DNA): TGTGCCACCAGCAGAACACTTCGGGACTCCTACAATGAGCAGTTCTTC. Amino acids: CATSRTLRDSYNEQFF.

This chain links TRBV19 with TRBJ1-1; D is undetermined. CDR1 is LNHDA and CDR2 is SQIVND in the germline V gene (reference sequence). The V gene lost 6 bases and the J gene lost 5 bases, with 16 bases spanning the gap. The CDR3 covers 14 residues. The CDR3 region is CASSRRSQSTEAFF. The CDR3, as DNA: TGTGCCAGTAGCAGGAGGAGCCAGAGTACTGAAGCTTTCTTT.

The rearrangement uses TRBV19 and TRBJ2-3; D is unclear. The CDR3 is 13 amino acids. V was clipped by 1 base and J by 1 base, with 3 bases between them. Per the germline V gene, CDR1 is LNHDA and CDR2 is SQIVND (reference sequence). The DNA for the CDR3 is TGTGCCAGTAGTATAGCCGGCACAGATACGCAGTATTTT. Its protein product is CASSIAGTDTQYF.

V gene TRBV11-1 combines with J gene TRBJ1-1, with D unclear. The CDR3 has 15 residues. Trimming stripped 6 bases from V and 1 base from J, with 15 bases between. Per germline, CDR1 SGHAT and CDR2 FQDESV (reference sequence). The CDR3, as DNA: TGTGCCAGCAGGCCTGGAACCCTAGAGAACACTGAAGCTTTCTTT. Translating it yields CASRPGTLENTEAFF.

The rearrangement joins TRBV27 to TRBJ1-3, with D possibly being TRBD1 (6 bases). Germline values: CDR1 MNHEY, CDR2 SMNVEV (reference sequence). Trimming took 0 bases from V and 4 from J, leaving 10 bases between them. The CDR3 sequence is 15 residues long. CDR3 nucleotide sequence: TGTGCCAGCAGTTTATCTTGGGGGCTCGGAAACACCATATATTTT. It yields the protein CASSLSWGLGNTIYF.

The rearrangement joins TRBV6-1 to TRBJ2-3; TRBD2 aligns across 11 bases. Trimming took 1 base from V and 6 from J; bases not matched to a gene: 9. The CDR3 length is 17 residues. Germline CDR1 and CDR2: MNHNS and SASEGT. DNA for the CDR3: TGTGCCAGCAGTGAAGGATTAACTAGCGGGAGTGGGGATACGCAGTATTTT. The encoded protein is CASSEGLTSGSGDTQYF.

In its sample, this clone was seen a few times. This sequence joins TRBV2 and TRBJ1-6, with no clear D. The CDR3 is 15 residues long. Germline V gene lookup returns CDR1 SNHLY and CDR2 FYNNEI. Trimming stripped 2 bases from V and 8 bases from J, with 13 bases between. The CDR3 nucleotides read TGTGCCAGCAGTGAATCCGGGAGTCGGTATTCACCCCTCCACTTT. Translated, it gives CASSESGSRYSPLHF.

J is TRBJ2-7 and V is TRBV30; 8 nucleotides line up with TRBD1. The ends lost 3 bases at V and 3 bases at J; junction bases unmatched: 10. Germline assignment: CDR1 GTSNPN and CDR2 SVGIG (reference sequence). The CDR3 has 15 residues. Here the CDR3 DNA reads TGTGCCTGGAGCAAGCCGGGACAGGATCACTACGAGCAGTACTTC. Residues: CAWSKPGQDHYEQYF.

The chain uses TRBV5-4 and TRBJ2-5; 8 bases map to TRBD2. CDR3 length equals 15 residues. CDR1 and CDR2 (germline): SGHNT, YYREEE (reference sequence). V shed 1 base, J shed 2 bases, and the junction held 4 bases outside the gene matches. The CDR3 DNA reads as TGTGCCAGCAGCTTGAAACGGGAGGGTCAAGAGACCCAGTACTTC. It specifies CASSLKREGQETQYF.

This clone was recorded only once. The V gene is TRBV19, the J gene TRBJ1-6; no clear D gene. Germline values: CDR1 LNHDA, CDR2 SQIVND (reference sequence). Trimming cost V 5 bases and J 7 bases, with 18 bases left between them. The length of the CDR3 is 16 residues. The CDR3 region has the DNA TGTGCCAGTAGTTCCGCGGGCTGGGTCTTGAATTCACCCCTCCACTTT. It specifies CASSSAGWVLNSPLHF.

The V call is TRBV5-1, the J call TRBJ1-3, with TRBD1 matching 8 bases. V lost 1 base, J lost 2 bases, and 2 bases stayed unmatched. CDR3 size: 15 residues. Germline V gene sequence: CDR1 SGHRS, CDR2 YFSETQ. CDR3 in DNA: TGCGCCAGCAGCTTGAGACAGGGGACTGGAAACACCATATATTTT. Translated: CASSLRQGTGNTIYF.